This T cell receptor beta chain was recorded in a study of identical twins. Study-wide points: While abundant cord blood beta clonotypes carried fewer insertions, memory repertoires showed no such pattern. Cross-sectional statistical analysis was relied on for the conclusions, without the same donors being followed. Weaker excess twin sharing was seen among beta out-of-frame sequences.

As for this clonotype: The antigen remains undetermined.

With V trimmed by 1 base and J by 2 bases, 5 bases remained unmatched. This CDR3 comprises 16 residues. Germline values: CDR1 SGHTA, CDR2 FQGTGA. Healthy Caucasians alone served as donors. Via MiXCR, TCRdb re-called the 5' RACE reads, giving one row per CDR3 protein. The table has approximately 590,000 distinct CDR3 sequences, 9% to 10% seen once; the top ten hold roughly 3%. A further study also used this sample, focusing on yellow fever vaccine responses in identical twins.

The sample taken for sequencing was PBMCs. This chain links TRBV7-3 with TRBJ2-3; 8 positions match TRBD2. The TCR originated in a woman aged 18-30 years in good health. The CDR3 DNA is TGTGCCAGCAGCTTAAAGGGTAGCGGGGTCACAGATACGCAGTATTTT. Its protein product is CASSLKGSGVTDTQYF.